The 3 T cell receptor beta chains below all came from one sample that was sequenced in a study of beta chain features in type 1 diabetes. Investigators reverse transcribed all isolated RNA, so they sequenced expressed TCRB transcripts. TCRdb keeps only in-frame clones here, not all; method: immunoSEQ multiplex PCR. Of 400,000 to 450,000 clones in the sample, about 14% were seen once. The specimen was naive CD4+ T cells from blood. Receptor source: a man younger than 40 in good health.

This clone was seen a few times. The CDR3 DNA reads TGCGCCATCTCGGACCGAGAGACCACAGATACGCAGTATTTT. This gives the protein CAISDRETTDTQYF. The chain uses TRBV4-1 and TRBJ2-3; D is undetermined. The germline CDR1 and CDR2 sequences are MGHRA and YSYEKL. V dropped 10 bases and J dropped 2 bases, with 16 bases sitting between them. The CDR3 runs 14 residues.

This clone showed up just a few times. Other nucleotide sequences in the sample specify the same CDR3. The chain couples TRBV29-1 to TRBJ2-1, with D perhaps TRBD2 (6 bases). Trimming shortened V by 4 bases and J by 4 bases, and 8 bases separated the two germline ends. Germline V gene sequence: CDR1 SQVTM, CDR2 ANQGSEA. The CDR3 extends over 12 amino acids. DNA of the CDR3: TGCAGCGTTGGACGGGGGTACAATGAGCAGTTCTTC. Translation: CSVGRGYNEQFF.

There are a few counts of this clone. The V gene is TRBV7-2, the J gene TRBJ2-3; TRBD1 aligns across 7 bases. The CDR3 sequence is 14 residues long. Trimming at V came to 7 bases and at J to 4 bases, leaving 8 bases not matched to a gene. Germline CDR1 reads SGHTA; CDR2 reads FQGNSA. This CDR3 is CASTTGVGADTQYF. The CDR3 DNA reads TGTGCCAGCACCACAGGGGTCGGTGCAGATACGCAGTATTTT.